What follows describes a single T cell receptor (beta chain). Its antigen is not known. This sample stems from a study of radiotherapy plus CTLA-4 blockade in lung cancer. Study details: There were objective responses in 18% of patients, and over 25% had disease control. Study results and caveats: Per reports, early blood T cell clone dynamics, plus interferon-beta, forecast response most strongly. Clones derived from tumor TCRs expanded in blood after radiotherapy plus ipilimumab.

Assay used: immunoSEQ multiplex PCR; TCRdb lists only in-frame clones, some missing. This sample yields about 51,000 clones, of which roughly 77% are seen a single time; over 2% belongs to the top ten. V dropped 3 bases and J dropped 5; count of bases not matched to a gene: 1. Germline V gene lookup returns CDR1 SGHTA and CDR2 FQGNSA. This CDR3 has 13 residues. The sequence was obtained from a human donor with non-small cell lung cancer whose response to radiotherapy plus ipilimumab could not be evaluated. The starting material was peripheral blood, obtained from a patient treated with radiotherapy plus ipilimumab. The chain combines TRBV7-2 with TRBJ1-5; 7 nucleotides align to TRBD1. The CDR3 coding sequence is TGTGCCAGCAGCTTTACAGGGGATCAGCCCCAGCATTTT. It encodes CASSFTGDQPQHF.